The source of this T cell receptor beta chain is a study of cytomegalovirus exposure and HLA in healthy donors. The overall study: T cells numbering approximately 170 million yielded fewer than 140 million unique TCR beta sequences in an earlier analysis. Study-wide results and caveats: Per published reports, the classifier diagnosed cytomegalovirus status with high specificity and sensitivity.

With 60 Vbeta and 13 Jbeta primers, the PCR was carried out. The assay was immunoSEQ multiplex PCR, and TCRdb's table has in-frame clones only and misses some. This sample yields some 160,000 clones, of which around 76% are seen a single time; under 2% belongs to the top ten. Details on this clone: The antigen is undetermined.

This CDR3 region has 16 residues. Germline-derived CDR1 and CDR2 are MDHEN and SYDVKM. With V trimmed by 6 bases and J by 3 bases, 11 bases remained unmatched. The source is a man aged 40-49 years in good health and CMV-seronegative. Sequenced material: PBMCs. V and J are TRBV28 and TRBJ2-3; the match to TRBD1 covers 8 bases. CDR3 amino acids: CASRIYRGRMTDTQYF. CDR3 bases: TGTGCCAGCAGGATCTACAGGGGGAGAATGACAGATACGCAGTATTTT. Full variable domain (outside the CDR3, taken from reference TRBV28 and TRBJ2-3): DVKVTQSSRYLVKRTGEKVFLECVQDMDHENMFWYRQDPGLGLRLIYFSYDVKMKEKGDIPEGYSVSREKKERFSLILESASTNQTSMYLCASRIYRGRMTDTQYFGPGTRLTVL.